This passage covers 10 T cell receptor beta chains from one sample sequenced in a study of blood T cell repertoires in COVID-19. TCRdb's table, derived via immunoSEQ multiplex PCR, lists solely in-frame clones and lacks some. The sample records approximately 82,000 clones, about 89% being singletons. Sequences were obtained from peripheral blood. These receptors were collected from a man in his sixties or seventies with active or convalescent COVID-19.

The V gene is TRBV7-8, the J gene TRBJ1-5, with no clear D. CDR3 length: 13 residues. V shed 4 bases and J shed 5 bases, with 9 bases lying between them. Germline loops: CDR1 SGHVS, CDR2 FQNEAQ. As DNA, the CDR3 is TGTGCCAGCAGCTCGGGGAACTATCAGCCCCAGCATTTT. Its protein product is CASSSGNYQPQHF.

This clone was found once. V gene TRBV5-5 combines with J gene TRBJ2-2; a possible D gene is TRBD2 (6 bases). The CDR3 covers 14 residues. Germline V gene data show CDR1 as SGHKS and CDR2 as YYEKEE (reference sequence). V lost 5 bases, J lost 4 bases, and 12 bases lay in between. In DNA, the CDR3 is TGTGCCAGCAGGGCGGGACTTTTCACCGGGGAGCTGTTTTTT. It codes for CASRAGLFTGELFF. Together with reference TRBV5-5 and TRBJ2-2, the CDR3 gives the full variable domain: DAGVTQSPTHLIKTRGQQVTLRCSPISGHKSVSWYQQVLGQGPQFIFQYYEKEERGRGNFPDRFSARQFPNYSSELNVNALLLGDSALYLCASRAGLFTGELFFGEGSRLTVL.

The chain couples TRBV29-1 to TRBJ1-1, with a tentative D call TRBD1 (6 bases). The CDR3 is made up of 14 amino acids. V was cut by 1 base and J by 2 bases, with 11 bases left in between. Germline loops: CDR1 SQVTM, CDR2 ANQGSEA. CDR3 coding DNA: TGCAGCGTTGAAGGGGGGCGGAAAAACACTGAAGCTTTCTTT. Translating gives CSVEGGRKNTEAFF.

The rearrangement joins TRBV9 to TRBJ1-1; 9 bases line up with TRBD1. Germline V gene sequence: CDR1 SGDLS, CDR2 YYNGEE. This CDR3 spans 15 amino acids. With V trimmed by 4 bases and J by 0 bases, 4 bases remained unmatched. CDR3 in amino acids: CASSFGTGLNTEAFF. The CDR3 DNA reads as TGTGCCAGCAGCTTCGGGACAGGGCTGAACACTGAAGCTTTCTTT. The whole variable domain, remainder taken from reference TRBV9 and TRBJ1-1, is DSGVTQTPKHLITATGQRVTLRCSPRSGDLSVYWYQQSLDQGLQFLIQYYNGEERAKGNILERFSAQQFPDLHSELNLSSLELGDSALYFCASSFGTGLNTEAFFGQGTRLTVV.

The V call is TRBV2, the J call TRBJ2-6; 7 nucleotides agree with TRBD2. J gave up 4 bases and V 6 bases, and 3 bases lay outside the gene matches. The CDR3 has 14 residues. Germline CDR1 SNHLY, CDR2 FYNNEI. The DNA of the CDR3 is TGTGCCAGCAGGAGGGAGGGCGGGGCCAACGTCCTGACTTTC. It specifies CASRREGGANVLTF.

The J gene is TRBJ2-1, the V gene TRBV2; TRBD2 matches 9 bases. The CDR3 contains 12 residues. V shed 7 bases, J shed 8 bases, and the junction held 3 bases outside the gene matches. The germline V gene has CDR1 SNHLY and CDR2 FYNNEI. The CDR3 protein is CASKREEYEQFF. Written as DNA, the CDR3 is TGTGCCAGCAAGCGGGAGGAGTATGAGCAGTTCTTC.

The chain is built from TRBV28 and TRBJ1-1, with D perhaps TRBD1 (5 bases). The length of the CDR3 is 14 residues. Germline-derived CDR1 and CDR2 are MDHEN and SYDVKM. Trimming shortened V by 8 bases and J by 2 bases, and 15 bases separated the two germline ends. CDR3 region: CASANGGTNTEAFF. In DNA form, the CDR3 reads TGTGCCAGCGCCAATGGGGGGACCAACACTGAAGCTTTCTTT.

The chain joins TRBV19 to TRBJ1-5; D gene uncertain. The ends were cut back, 7 bases at V and 2 bases at J, with 12 bases in the middle. Germline CDR1 LNHDA, CDR2 SQIVND (reference sequence). The CDR3 loop spans 14 amino acids. The CDR3 loop reads CASTVDWGNQPQHF. Here the CDR3 DNA reads TGTGCCAGTACCGTAGACTGGGGCAATCAGCCCCAGCATTTT.

V usage is TRBV24-1 and J usage is TRBJ1-1; D uncertain. The CDR3 spans 13 residues. Germline lookup yields CDR1 KGHDR and CDR2 SFDVKD. The V end was cut by 0 bases, the J end by 11 bases, with 12 bases between. CDR3 residues: CATSDLGVRGAFF. The CDR3 nucleotides read TGTGCCACCAGTGATTTGGGGGTCCGCGGGGCTTTCTTT.

The chain has TRBV30 and TRBJ1-1, with a possible D match to TRBD1 (5 bases). V lost 3 bases and J lost 1, with 9 bases in between. This CDR3 comprises 13 residues. CDR1 and CDR2 (germline): GTSNPN, SVGIG (reference sequence). In DNA, the CDR3 is TGTGCCTGGAGCAGGGCTCCGAACACTGAAGCTTTCTTT. This gives the protein CAWSRAPNTEAFF.